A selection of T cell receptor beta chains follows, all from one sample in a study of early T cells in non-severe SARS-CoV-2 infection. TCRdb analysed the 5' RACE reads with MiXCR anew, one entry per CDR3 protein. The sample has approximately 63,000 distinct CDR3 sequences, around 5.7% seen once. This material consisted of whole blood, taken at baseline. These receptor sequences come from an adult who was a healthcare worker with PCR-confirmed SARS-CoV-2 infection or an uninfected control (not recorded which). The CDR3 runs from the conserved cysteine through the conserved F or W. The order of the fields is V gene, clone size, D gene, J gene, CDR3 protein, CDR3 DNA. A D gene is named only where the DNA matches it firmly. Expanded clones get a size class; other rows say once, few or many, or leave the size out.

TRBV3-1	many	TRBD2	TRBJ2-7	CASSRLAGGGEQYF	TGTGCCAGCTCAAGACTAGCGGGAGGTGGCGAGCAGTACTTC
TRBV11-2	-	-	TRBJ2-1	CASSLEPSYSSYNEQFF	TGTGCCAGCAGCTTAGAACCCAGCTATAGCTCCTACAATGAGCAGTTCTTC
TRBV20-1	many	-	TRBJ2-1	CSASVAGRNYNEQFF	TGCAGTGCTAGCGTGGCAGGGAGGAACTACAATGAGCAGTTCTTC
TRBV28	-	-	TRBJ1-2	CASSPAGNYGYTF	TGTGCCAGCAGCCCCGCCGGGAACTATGGCTACACCTTC
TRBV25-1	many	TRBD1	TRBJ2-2	CASSEYSRDRDPGTGELFF	TGTGCCAGCAGTGAATACTCTCGGGACAGGGATCCAGGGACCGGGGAGCTGTTTTTT
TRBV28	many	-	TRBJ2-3	CASSPAPGVGTSSTDTQYF	TGTGCCAGCAGTCCCGCCCCGGGGGTGGGAACTTCAAGCACAGATACGCAGTATTTT
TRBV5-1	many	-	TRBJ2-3	CASSLGPQFTDTQYF	TGCGCCAGCAGCTTGGGACCTCAATTCACAGATACGCAGTATTTT
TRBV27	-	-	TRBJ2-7	CASSSYRNSYEQYF	TGTGCCAGCAGTAGCTACAGGAATTCCTACGAGCAGTACTTC
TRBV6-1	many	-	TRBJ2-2	CASMWKPGELFF	TGTGCCAGCATGTGGAAGCCCGGGGAGCTGTTTTTT
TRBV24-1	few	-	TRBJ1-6	CATSERNSPLHF	TGTGCCACCAGTGAGCGAAATTCACCCCTCCACTTT
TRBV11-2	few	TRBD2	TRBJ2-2	CASSSVAGGSTGELFF	TGTGCCAGCAGCTCCGTAGCGGGAGGGAGCACCGGGGAGCTGTTTTTT
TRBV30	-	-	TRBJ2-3	CAWSRGLSTDTQYF	TGTGCCTGGAGTAGGGGACTGAGCACAGATACGCAGTATTTT
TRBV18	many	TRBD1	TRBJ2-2	CASSQGTGSDTGELFF	TGTGCCAGCTCACAGGGGACAGGGAGCGACACCGGGGAGCTGTTTTTT
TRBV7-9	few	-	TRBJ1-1	CASGTYTEAFF	TGTGCCAGCGGGACATACACTGAAGCTTTCTTT
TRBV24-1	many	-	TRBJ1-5	CATSDNRWDQPQHF	TGTGCCACCAGTGACAACAGGTGGGATCAGCCCCAGCATTTT
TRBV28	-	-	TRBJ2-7	CASNPPGGGRPDEQYF	TGTGCCAGCAATCCTCCGGGTGGCGGAAGACCCGACGAGCAGTACTTC
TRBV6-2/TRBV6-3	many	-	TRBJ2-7	CASSYDRGEQYF	TGTGCCAGCAGTTATGATAGGGGCGAGCAGTACTTC
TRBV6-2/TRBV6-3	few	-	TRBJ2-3	CASSYLAELATQYF	TGTGCCAGCAGTTACTTGGCGGAACTTGCTACGCAGTATTTT
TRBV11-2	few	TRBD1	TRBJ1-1	CASSLDRVPQGEAFF	TGTGCCAGCAGCTTGGACAGGGTCCCTCAGGGTGAAGCTTTCTTT
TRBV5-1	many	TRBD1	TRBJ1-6	CASRGQGDNSPLHF	TGCGCCAGCAGGGGACAGGGGGATAATTCACCCCTCCACTTT
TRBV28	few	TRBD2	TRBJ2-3	CASSPGLAGGGYGDTQYF	TGTGCCAGCAGTCCTGGACTAGCGGGAGGAGGTTATGGAGATACGCAGTATTTT
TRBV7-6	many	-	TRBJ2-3	CASSLSSSARDTQYF	TGTGCCAGCAGCTTATCGTCTAGCGCGAGAGATACGCAGTATTTT
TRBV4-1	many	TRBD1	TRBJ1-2	CASSHPTGLDGYTF	TGCGCCAGCAGCCACCCGACAGGGTTGGACGGCTACACCTTC
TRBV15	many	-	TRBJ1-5	CATSRGGGSNQPQHF	TGTGCCACCAGCAGAGGAGGGGGAAGCAATCAGCCCCAGCATTTT
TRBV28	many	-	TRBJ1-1	CASQGKYTEAFF	TGTGCCAGCCAGGGAAAATACACTGAAGCTTTCTTT
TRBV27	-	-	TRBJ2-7	CASSPRGVVFSYEQYF	TGTGCCAGCAGTCCAAGGGGGGTCGTTTTCTCCTACGAGCAGTACTTC
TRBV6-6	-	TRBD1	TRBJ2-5	CASSLQGEETQYF	TGTGCCAGCAGCCTCCAGGGGGAAGAGACCCAGTACTTC
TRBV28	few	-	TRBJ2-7	CASSQWGNEQYF	TGTGCCAGCAGTCAATGGGGAAACGAGCAGTACTTC
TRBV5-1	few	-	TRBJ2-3	CASSLGVRLGTDTQYF	TGCGCCAGCAGCTTGGGAGTCCGCCTAGGCACAGATACGCAGTATTTT
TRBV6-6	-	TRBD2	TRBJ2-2	CASRSSGPTGELFF	TGTGCCAGCAGGTCTAGCGGGCCCACCGGGGAGCTGTTTTTT
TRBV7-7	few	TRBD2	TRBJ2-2	CASSLGLAGTGELFF	TGTGCCAGCAGCTTAGGACTAGCGGGCACCGGGGAGCTGTTTTTT
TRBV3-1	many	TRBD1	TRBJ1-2	CASSQDGQGDGYTF	TGTGCCAGCAGCCAAGACGGACAGGGAGATGGCTACACCTTC
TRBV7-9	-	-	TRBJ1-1	CASSLATPTIEAFF	TGTGCCAGCAGCTTAGCGACCCCGACCATAGAAGCTTTCTTT
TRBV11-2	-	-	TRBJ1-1	CASSLGSVNTEAFF	TGTGCCAGCAGCTTAGGGTCCGTGAACACTGAAGCTTTCTTT
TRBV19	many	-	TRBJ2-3	CASSPDAPDTQYF	TGTGCCAGTAGTCCCGATGCCCCAGATACGCAGTATTTT
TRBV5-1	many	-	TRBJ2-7	CASSLQGSYEQYF	TGCGCCAGCAGCTTACAGGGTTCCTACGAGCAGTACTTC
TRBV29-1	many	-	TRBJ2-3	CSVRGRLHPRNTDTQYF	TGCAGCGTTCGAGGAAGACTCCACCCCCGTAACACGGATACGCAGTATTTT
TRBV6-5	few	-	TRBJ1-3	CASTAGNTIYF	TGTGCCAGCACCGCTGGAAACACCATATATTTT
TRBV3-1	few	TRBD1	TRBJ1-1	CASSRGTGGPMNTEAFF	TGTGCCAGCAGCCGAGGGACAGGGGGCCCCATGAACACTGAAGCTTTCTTT
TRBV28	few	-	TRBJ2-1	CASSGLGTNEQFF	TGTGCCAGCAGTGGCCTGGGGACAAATGAGCAGTTCTTC
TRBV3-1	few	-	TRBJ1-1	CASSTRKGPTEAFF	TGTGCCAGCAGCACTCGGAAGGGGCCCACTGAAGCTTTCTTT
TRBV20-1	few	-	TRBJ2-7	CSARGYEQYF	TGCAGTGCTAGAGGGTACGAGCAGTACTTC
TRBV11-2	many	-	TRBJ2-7	CASRYSAGPTYEQYF	TGTGCCAGCAGATATTCGGCGGGACCTACCTACGAGCAGTACTTC
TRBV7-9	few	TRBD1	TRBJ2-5	CASSLGQGQETQYF	TGTGCCAGCAGCTTGGGACAGGGCCAAGAGACCCAGTACTTC
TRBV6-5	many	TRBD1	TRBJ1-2	CASSYGRGPGGYTF	TGTGCCAGCAGTTACGGCAGGGGGCCTGGGGGCTACACCTTC
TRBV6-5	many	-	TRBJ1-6	CASSSGINSPLHF	TGTGCCAGCAGTAGCGGAATTAATTCACCCCTCCACTTT
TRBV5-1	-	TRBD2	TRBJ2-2	CASSFGSGSANTGELFF	TGCGCCAGCAGCTTTGGTAGCGGGAGCGCGAACACCGGGGAGCTGTTTTTT
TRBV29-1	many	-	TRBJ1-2	CSVAWAGFKGGYTF	TGCAGCGTCGCGTGGGCCGGATTCAAGGGTGGCTACACCTTC
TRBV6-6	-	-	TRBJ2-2	CASSLRGNTGELFF	TGTGCCAGCAGTCTAAGGGGGAACACCGGGGAGCTGTTTTTT
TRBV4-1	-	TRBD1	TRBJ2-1	CASSQEGTGAYNEQFF	TGCGCCAGCAGCCAAGAGGGGACAGGGGCCTACAATGAGCAGTTCTTC